What follows is one TCR beta chain and its context. The antigen remains unidentified. RNA transcripts gave rise to amplified TCR beta CDR3 regions. HTBI primers were employed in a first-round RT-PCR of the TCR CDR3. One entry per CDR3 protein, called by TCRdb with MiXCR from the multiplex PCR reads. The table records 600,000 or so distinct CDR3 sequences, about 43% of them present only once. With 6 bases clipped from V and 6 bases from J, the junction kept 4 bases outside the gene matches. This CDR3 comprises 12 residues. Germline loops: CDR1 SNHLY, CDR2 FYNNEI. This record belongs to a study of T cells in Graves' hyperthyroidism and ophthalmopathy. Study-wide findings and caveats: A 13 V-J model separated ophthalmopathy from stable hyperthyroidism. Blood shared most expanded thyroid clonotypes above 0.001.

This clonotype was obtained from a woman under 30 with Graves' hyperthyroidism. Sequences were obtained from peripheral blood or thyroid tissue (not recorded which). The genes are TRBV2 and TRBJ2-7, with 8 positions matching TRBD2. As DNA, the CDR3 is TGTGCCAGCAGACGGGCGGGGGGCGAGCAGTACTTC. Translation gives CASRRAGGEQYF. Full variable domain (rest looked up from reference TRBV2 and TRBJ2-7): EPEVTQTPSHQVTQMGQEVILRCVPISNHLYFYWYRQILGQKVEFLVSFYNNEISEKSEIFDDQFSVERPDGSNFTLKIRSTKLEDSAMYFCASRRAGGEQYFGPGTRLTVT.